Following are 5 T cell receptor beta chains from one sample sequenced in a study of CD8+CD57+ T cells in acquired aplastic anemia. All patients picked for sequencing had shown, by flow cytometry, an expansion of CD8+CD57+ cells. Template material for TCR beta VDJ and CDR3 profiling consisted of genomic DNA. Each CDR3 protein is one row after TCRdb ran MiXCR on the reads. The repertoire includes approximately 180,000 distinct CDR3 sequences, 63% of them detected once, and approximately 46% sits in the top ten. Sequenced material: sorted CD4+, CD8+, or CD8+CD57+ T cells (not recorded which) from PBMCs. The receptors were gathered from a human donor with aplastic anemia.

The chain joins TRBV5-1 to TRBJ2-4, with 7 bases that match TRBD1. The CDR3 contains 14 residues. Losses at the gene ends were 4 bases for V and 6 bases for J; bases not matched to a gene: 7. Germline CDR1 is SGHRS and CDR2 is YFSETQ. The CDR3 reads CASSLDRTGNIQYF. Written as DNA, the CDR3 is TGCGCCAGCAGCCTGGACAGGACAGGAAACATTCAGTACTTC.

This clonotype has at least ten counts. CDR3 in DNA: TGTGCCAGTAGGCAGGGTTCAGATACGCAGTATTTT. It codes for CASRQGSDTQYF. The rearrangement joins TRBV19 to TRBJ2-3; weak D call: TRBD1 (5 bases). Germline lookup yields CDR1 LNHDA and CDR2 SQIVND (reference sequence). V lost 6 bases and J lost 4, with 8 bases in between. This CDR3 region has 12 residues.

Details on this clonotype: One end of the junction is discordant with germline, which a read error may explain. CDR3 nucleotides: TGCGCCAGCAGCCCTCAAGGATACACTTCAGATACGCAGTATTTT. It encodes CASSPQGYTSDTQYF. The chain couples TRBV2 to TRBJ2-3; no firm D call. The germline V gene has CDR1 SNHLY and CDR2 FYNNEI. The CDR3 extends over 15 amino acids.

This chain uses TRBV27 with TRBJ1-4, with a tentative D call TRBD1 (6 bases). Germline CDR1 MNHEY, CDR2 SMNVEV (reference sequence). There are 13 residues in the CDR3. Trimming removed 5 bases from V and 8 bases from J, with 12 bases in between. The CDR3 here is CASSLQGAEKLFF. The CDR3 DNA reads TGTGCCAGCAGTCTACAGGGTGCGGAAAAACTGTTTTTT.

The V gene is TRBV7-2, the J gene TRBJ2-7; 8 bases are a match to TRBD1. The CDR3 loop spans 14 amino acids. The V gene end was trimmed by 5 bases and the J gene end by 6 bases; junction bases not matched to a gene: 9. The germline V gene has CDR1 SGHTA and CDR2 FQGNSA. For the CDR3, the DNA is TGTGCCAGCAGCCTCAGTCGACAGGGGCTCGAGCAGTACTTC. Its translation is CASSLSRQGLEQYF. The variable domain in full, completed from reference TRBV7-2 and TRBJ2-7, reads GAGVSQSPSNKVTEKGKDVELRCDPISGHTALYWYRQSLGQGLEFLIYFQGNSAPDKSGLPSDRFSAERTGGSVSTLTIQRTQQEDSAVYLCASSLSRQGLEQYFGPGTRLTVT.